The source of this TCR beta chain is a study of cytomegalovirus exposure and HLA in healthy donors. This clone was recorded a few times. Its target is not known. Overall study results and limits: Rare TCR sequences predominated, though certain public TCRs were found in many donors.

The study ran its PCR with 60 Vbeta and 13 Jbeta primers. Assay used: immunoSEQ multiplex PCR; TCRdb lists only in-frame clones, some missing. This sample has approximately 140,000 clones, with around two thirds found just once. The source material was PBMCs. The TCR comes from a male donor in good health and CMV-seronegative.

This chain's CDR3 is CASSYPGQGQETQYF. CDR3 nucleotides: TGTGCCAGCAGTTACCCTGGACAGGGCCAAGAGACCCAGTACTTC. The J gene is TRBJ2-5, the V gene TRBV6-5, with 8 bases aligning to TRBD1. Germline V CDR1 and CDR2: MNHEY, SVGAGI. Trimming took 2 bases from V and 1 from J; bases not matched to a gene: 3. The CDR3 is 15 residues long.